One and the same sample provided the 15 T cell receptor beta chains below, sequenced in a study of shared clonotypes between healthy human individuals. TCRdb's copy holds only in-frame clones and misses some; the assay was immunoSEQ multiplex PCR. The sample carries 660,000 or so clones, 95% to 97% recorded once. Naive CD8 cells, CD45RO-negative and positively selected for CCR7, excluded terminally differentiated effector memory CD45RA+ cells. Sequencing used naive CD8+ T cells sorted from blood. Receptors originate from a woman in her twenties or thirties in good health.

This chain links TRBV25-1 with TRBJ2-3, with 7 nucleotides matching TRBD2. Germline lookup yields CDR1 MGHDK and CDR2 SYGVNS. There are 16 residues in the CDR3. V was pared by 2 bases and J by 2 bases, with 7 bases of the junction left unmatched. CDR3 amino acids: CASSEDPSGITDTQYF. The CDR3 coding sequence is TGTGCCAGCAGTGAAGACCCTAGCGGAATCACAGATACGCAGTATTTT. The complete variable domain, with remaining parts taken from reference TRBV25-1 and TRBJ2-3, reads EADIYQTPRYLVIGTGKKITLECSQTMGHDKMYWYQQDPGMELHLIHYSYGVNSTEKGDLSSESTVSRIRTEHFPLTLESARPSHTSQYLCASSEDPSGITDTQYFGPGTRLTVL.

V usage is TRBV5-8 and J usage is TRBJ1-5, with no clear D. The CDR3 runs to 12 residues. The V end was cut by 1 base, the J end by 6 bases, with 5 bases between. CDR1 and CDR2 (germline): SGHTS, YDEGEE. DNA for the CDR3: TGTGCCAGCAGCTTGAGTGCTCAGCCCCAGCATTTT. Protein: CASSLSAQPQHF.

In the case of this clone: Other DNA variants within this sample encode the same CDR3. V is TRBV5-5 and J is TRBJ1-1; possible D gene TRBD1, 5 bases. Germline V gene lookup returns CDR1 SGHKS and CDR2 YYEKEE (reference sequence). CDR3 size: 13 residues. Between the trimmed V and J ends, which lost 2 bases and 1 base, there was a span of 6 bases. The CDR3, as DNA: TGTGCCAGCAGCTTAGGGGCGAACACTGAAGCTTTCTTT. This sequence encodes CASSLGANTEAFF.

V usage is TRBV11-2 and J usage is TRBJ2-3; the match to TRBD2 covers 16 bases. CDR3 size: 16 residues. Per germline, CDR1 SGHAT and CDR2 FQNNGV. V dropped 1 base and J dropped 6; count of bases not matched to a gene: 1. For the CDR3, the DNA is TGTGCCAGCAGCTTAGTGGGACTAGCGGGAGGGGATACGCAGTATTTT. Its translation is CASSLVGLAGGDTQYF. Using reference TRBV11-2 and TRBJ2-3 for the parts outside the CDR3, the full variable domain is EAGVAQSPRYKIIEKRQSVAFWCNPISGHATLYWYQQILGQGPKLLIQFQNNGVVDDSQLPKDRFSAERLKGVDSTLKIQPAKLEDSAVYLCASSLVGLAGGDTQYFGPGTRLTVL.

This clone was picked up one time. V gene TRBV9 combines with J gene TRBJ2-5, with no clear D. The V gene lost 4 bases and the J gene lost 5 bases, with 15 bases spanning the gap. Germline-derived CDR1 and CDR2 are SGDLS and YYNGEE. This CDR3 comprises 14 residues. This CDR3 reads CASSSRTQEETQYF. The CDR3 DNA reads TGTGCCAGCAGCTCACGGACCCAGGAGGAGACCCAGTACTTC.

The chain couples TRBV6-5 to TRBJ1-5, with a possible D match to TRBD1 (6 bases). The CDR3 is 15 amino acids. Per germline, CDR1 MNHEY and CDR2 SVGAGI. V was pared by 5 bases and J by 4 bases, with 15 bases between. As DNA, the CDR3 is TGTGCCAGCAGTCAGACCGGGACACCAAATCAGCCCCAGCATTTT. It encodes CASSQTGTPNQPQHF.

The V and J genes are TRBV28 and TRBJ1-1; no clear D gene. CDR1 is MDHEN and CDR2 is SYDVKM in the germline V gene. Trimming pared 2 bases from V and 1 base from J, leaving 11 bases between. CDR3 length equals 15 residues. CDR3 sequence reads: CASSLQGRRNTEAFF. Here the CDR3 DNA reads TGTGCCAGCAGTTTACAAGGCAGGAGGAACACTGAAGCTTTCTTT.

The chain links TRBV28 to TRBJ1-5; D is possibly TRBD1 (6 bases). CDR3 length equals 17 residues. The V gene lost 7 bases and the J gene lost 6 bases, with 25 bases spanning the gap. Germline V lookup: CDR1 MDHEN, CDR2 SYDVKM. The CDR3 region is CASTTGGARGQVQPQHF. As DNA, the CDR3 is TGTGCCAGCACCACGGGGGGGGCCCGAGGTCAGGTTCAGCCCCAGCATTTT.

J is TRBJ2-7 and V is TRBV28; D is perhaps TRBD1 (6 bases). CDR3 length: 17 residues. Germline CDR1 is MDHEN and CDR2 is SYDVKM. Trimming took off 3 bases at V and 3 bases at J, with 21 bases between the two ends. CDR3 protein: CASSFGRPGHYVYEQYF. The CDR3 DNA sequence: TGTGCCAGCAGTTTTGGGCGTCCGGGACACTATGTCTACGAGCAGTACTTC.

The chain joins TRBV4-2 to TRBJ2-1; possibly TRBD2 for D (5 bases). This CDR3 region has 17 residues. The germline V and J ends were trimmed by 3 bases and 0 bases, with 15 bases remaining between them. Looked up from germline, CDR1 is LGHNA and CDR2 is YNFKEQ. The CDR3 region has the DNA TGTGCCAGCAGCCATACTAGTTCGGTAAGCTCCTACAATGAGCAGTTCTTC. Translation: CASSHTSSVSSYNEQFF.

The V gene is TRBV29-1, the J gene TRBJ2-7; TRBD2 aligns across 7 bases. Per the germline V gene, CDR1 is SQVTM and CDR2 is ANQGSEA. There are 13 residues in the CDR3. Losses at the gene ends were 4 bases for V and 5 bases for J; bases not matched to a gene: 8. The CDR3 is CSVALGGIHEQYF. Written as DNA, the CDR3 is TGCAGCGTTGCCTTGGGAGGGATCCACGAGCAGTACTTC.

The chain links TRBV5-1 to TRBJ2-4; tentatively, D is TRBD1 or TRBD2 (6 bases each). Germline CDR1 is SGHRS and CDR2 is YFSETQ. The V end lost 2 bases, the J end lost 4 bases, and 13 bases lay between the germline ends. The CDR3 totals 15 residues. CDR3 residues: CASSLAEGGKNIQYF. Here the CDR3 DNA reads TGCGCCAGCAGCTTAGCTGAAGGGGGGAAAAACATTCAGTACTTC.

This clone was detected once. J is TRBJ2-7 and V is TRBV28; a weak D match, TRBD1 (6 bases). Trimming cost V 5 bases and J 3 bases, with 14 bases left between them. Germline lookup yields CDR1 MDHEN and CDR2 SYDVKM. This CDR3 has 14 residues. The CDR3 region is CASSEQGFSYEQYF. CDR3 bases: TGTGCCAGCAGTGAACAGGGTTTTAGCTACGAGCAGTACTTC.

J is TRBJ2-7 and V is TRBV27; 8 nucleotides agree with TRBD2. The CDR3 contains 16 residues. Germline V gene data show CDR1 as MNHEY and CDR2 as SMNVEV (reference sequence). Losses at the gene ends were 6 bases for V and 4 bases for J; bases not matched to a gene: 14. In DNA, the CDR3 is TGTGCCAGCAGACCAGCGGTCGGGACTAGTCTTTACGAGCAGTACTTC. It specifies CASRPAVGTSLYEQYF.

The CDR3 bases are TGTGCCAGTAGTAAACCAGGAAACAATGAGCAGTTCTTC. Translated, it gives CASSKPGNNEQFF. The gene calls are TRBV19 and TRBJ2-1, with no clear D. The germline V gene encodes CDR1 LNHDA and CDR2 SQIVND (reference sequence). CDR3 length: 13 amino acids. Trimming shortened V by 4 bases and J by 5 bases, and 9 bases separated the two germline ends. Using reference TRBV19 and TRBJ2-1 for the parts outside the CDR3, the full variable domain is DGGITQSPKYLFRKEGQNVTLSCEQNLNHDAMYWYRQDPGQGLRLIYYSQIVNDFQKGDIAEGYSVSREKKESFPLTVTSAQKNPTAFYLCASSKPGNNEQFFGPGTRLTVL.